The next 20 T cell receptor beta chains were all read from a single sample in a study of control samples from healthy donors and cancer patients. The protocol was immunoSEQ multiplex PCR, while the TCRdb copy is restricted to in-frame clones and leaves out a portion. Of approximately 100,000 clones listed, roughly 92% are singletons. The sequencing input was blood. The receptors were gathered from a human donor in good health. The donor label of this sample is uncertain.

The rearrangement uses TRBV3-1 (or the pseudogene TRBV3-2) and TRBJ2-3; TRBD2 matches 10 bases. The CDR3 consists of 16 residues. Looked up from germline, CDR1 is LGHDT and CDR2 is YNNKEL (reference sequence). With 1 base clipped from V and 2 bases from J, the junction kept 3 bases outside the gene matches. CDR3 in DNA: TGTGCCAGCAGCCAAGCCAGCGGGGGGGCCACAGATACGCAGTATTTT. Translation: CASSQASGGATDTQYF.

CDR3 region: CASSVGGQFNQPQHF. CDR3 DNA sequence: TGTGCCAGCAGCGTAGGGGGACAATTCAATCAGCCCCAGCATTTT. The genes are TRBV9 and TRBJ1-5, with D possibly matching TRBD1 (6 bases). V was trimmed by 0 bases and J by 3 bases, leaving 10 bases between them. The germline V gene encodes CDR1 SGDLS and CDR2 YYNGEE. The CDR3 is 15 amino acids.

Turning to this clone: Other DNA sequences in this specimen translate into the identical CDR3. This rearrangement joins TRBV5-1 to TRBJ2-3; 8 nucleotides agree with TRBD2. J gave up 1 base and V 4 bases, and 8 bases lay outside the gene matches. The length of the CDR3 is 16 residues. Germline CDR1 and CDR2: SGHRS and YFSETQ. CDR3 in DNA: TGCGCCAGCAGCCTCGGACTAGCCGTCGGCACAGATACGCAGTATTTT. As protein: CASSLGLAVGTDTQYF.

V usage is TRBV4-2 and J usage is TRBJ2-7; 8 bases match TRBD1. V was pared by 3 bases and J by 6 bases, with 4 bases of the junction left unmatched. Germline V gene sequence: CDR1 LGHNA, CDR2 YNFKEQ. The CDR3 loop spans 13 amino acids. CDR3 amino acids: CASSQNDRGEQYF. In DNA, the CDR3 is TGTGCCAGCAGCCAGAATGACAGGGGCGAGCAGTACTTC.

The chain recombines TRBV18 with TRBJ2-5; the match to TRBD1 covers 7 bases. The V gene end was trimmed by 2 bases and the J gene end by 1 base; junction bases not matched to a gene: 13. This CDR3 comprises 18 residues. Germline V CDR1 and CDR2: KGHSH, LQKENI. Here the CDR3 reads CASSPRIPGQSTQETQYF. CDR3 bases: TGTGCCAGCTCACCAAGGATCCCGGGACAGAGTACCCAAGAGACCCAGTACTTC.

The chain has TRBV5-4 and TRBJ2-3; D perhaps matches TRBD1 (5 bases). Germline lookup yields CDR1 SGHNT and CDR2 YYREEE (reference sequence). Deletions cut 3 bases from V and 5 bases from J, with 13 bases between. The length of the CDR3 is 14 residues. The CDR3 DNA is TGTGCCAGCAGCTCATCAAAAAGGGGAGATACGCAGTATTTT. The encoded protein is CASSSSKRGDTQYF.

CDR3 sequence reads: CASGQLRELFF. The CDR3 coding sequence is TGTGCCAGCGGACAGCTCCGAGAACTGTTTTTT. The V call is TRBV12-3 or TRBV12-4, the J call TRBJ1-4, with D maybe TRBD1 (6 bases). Between the trimmed V and J ends, which lost 8 bases and 12 bases, there was a span of 13 bases. CDR3 size: 11 residues.

V gene TRBV30 combines with J gene TRBJ1-1; D is uncertain. Deletions cut 6 bases from V and 2 bases from J, with 10 bases between. Germline CDR1 GTSNPN, CDR2 SVGIG (reference sequence). This CDR3 spans 12 amino acids. CDR3 coding DNA: TGTGCCTGCCTCTTAATAAACACTGAAGCTTTCTTT. This sequence encodes CACLLINTEAFF.

The chain links TRBV6-2 or TRBV6-3 to TRBJ2-3; D is unclear. Germline CDR1 is MNHEY and CDR2 is SVGEGT. This CDR3 is built from 12 residues. The V gene lost 4 bases and the J gene lost 3 bases, with 5 bases spanning the gap. The CDR3 sequence is CASSFPTDTQYF. As DNA, the CDR3 is TGTGCCAGCAGTTTTCCAACAGATACGCAGTATTTT.

The rearrangement links TRBV12-3 or TRBV12-4 to TRBJ2-1; TRBD1 or TRBD2 may be the D gene (5 bases each). This CDR3 is built from 12 residues. Trimming took off 2 bases at V and 10 bases at J, with 9 bases between the two ends. CDR3 residues: CASSLLRDEQFF. In DNA, the CDR3 is TGTGCCAGCAGTTTATTGAGGGACGAGCAGTTCTTC.

The chain is built from TRBV6-1 and TRBJ1-2; 7 bases line up with TRBD1. V shed 0 bases, J shed 4 bases, and the junction held 5 bases outside the gene matches. Germline V gene sequence: CDR1 MNHNS, CDR2 SASEGT. The CDR3 totals 15 residues. CDR3: CASSEAGGTAYGYTF. Written as DNA, the CDR3 is TGTGCCAGCAGTGAAGCTGGCGGGACAGCCTATGGCTACACCTTC.

This chain joins TRBV24-1 and TRBJ2-5; 7 bases are shared with TRBD1. The V and J ends lost 4 bases and 0 bases, in that order; junction bases with no gene match: 7. Germline V gives CDR1 KGHDR, CDR2 SFDVKD. The CDR3 contains 16 residues. CDR3 sequence reads: CATSDTRQGDQETQYF. The CDR3 DNA sequence: TGTGCCACCAGTGACACGAGACAGGGCGACCAAGAGACCCAGTACTTC.

The J gene is TRBJ1-3, the V gene TRBV9; a weak D match, TRBD1 (6 bases). Trimming shortened V by 0 bases and J by 0 bases, and 7 bases separated the two germline ends. CDR3 length: 15 amino acids. Germline CDR1 reads SGDLS; CDR2 reads YYNGEE. Here the CDR3 reads CASSVEDSSGNTIYF. CDR3 in DNA: TGTGCCAGCAGCGTAGAGGACAGCTCTGGAAACACCATATATTTT.

The table lists this clone with a few counts. The chain combines TRBV5-1 with TRBJ1-1; D is uncertain. Germline V gives CDR1 SGHRS, CDR2 YFSETQ. The CDR3 is 14 residues long. Trimming stripped 0 bases from V and 1 base from J, with 7 bases between. In nucleotides, the CDR3 is TGCGCCAGCAGCTTGGAGGGAGGGAACACTGAAGCTTTCTTT. It encodes CASSLEGGNTEAFF.

As DNA, the CDR3 is TGTGCCAGCAGCGAAGCAGGCGAGCCAACTAATGAAAAACTGTTTTTT. Protein sequence: CASSEAGEPTNEKLFF. The V call is TRBV28, the J call TRBJ1-4; D remains ambiguous. V was clipped by 6 bases and J by 0 bases, with 14 bases between them. This CDR3 region has 16 residues. Germline CDR1 is MDHEN and CDR2 is SYDVKM.

The chain links TRBV6-6 to TRBJ1-3; 7 bases match TRBD1. The germline V gene encodes CDR1 MNHNY and CDR2 SVGAGI (reference sequence). This CDR3 comprises 14 residues. V shed 6 bases, J shed 2 bases, and the junction held 4 bases outside the gene matches. This CDR3 reads CASSPGQPGNTIYF. The CDR3 DNA reads as TGTGCCAGCAGCCCGGGACAGCCTGGAAACACCATATATTTT.

This sequence joins TRBV12-3 or TRBV12-4 and TRBJ2-1; no firm D call. The CDR3 runs 12 residues. V shed 6 bases and J shed 5 bases, with 8 bases lying between them. The CDR3 nucleotides are TGTGCCAGCAGCCCGCTAAACAATGAGCAGTTCTTC. It codes for CASSPLNNEQFF.

This chain joins TRBV19 and TRBJ1-2; D is ambiguous. The CDR3 has 13 amino acids. V lost 3 bases and J 6 bases, leaving 11 bases between the germline ends. In germline, CDR1 is LNHDA, CDR2 SQIVND (reference sequence). The CDR3 spells CASSIGVGNGYTF. The CDR3 bases are TGTGCCAGTAGTATTGGGGTCGGGAATGGCTACACCTTC.

Here the CDR3 DNA reads TGCGCCAGCAGCCAAGATCTCGGAGTGAACACTGAAGCTTTCTTT. As protein: CASSQDLGVNTEAFF. The rearrangement links TRBV4-1 to TRBJ1-1; D is unresolved. Germline loops: CDR1 MGHRA, CDR2 YSYEKL. Trimming took 0 bases from V and 0 from J, leaving 8 bases between them. There are 15 residues in the CDR3.

The V gene is TRBV18, the J gene TRBJ2-4, with 12 bases matching TRBD1. The germline V gene has CDR1 KGHSH and CDR2 LQKENI. CDR3 length: 15 residues. V trimming: 0 bases; J trimming: 7 bases; junction bases outside the gene matches: 1. In nucleotides, the CDR3 is TGTGCCAGCTCACCACCGGGGACAGGGGGCAACATTCAGTACTTC. Its protein is CASSPPGTGGNIQYF.